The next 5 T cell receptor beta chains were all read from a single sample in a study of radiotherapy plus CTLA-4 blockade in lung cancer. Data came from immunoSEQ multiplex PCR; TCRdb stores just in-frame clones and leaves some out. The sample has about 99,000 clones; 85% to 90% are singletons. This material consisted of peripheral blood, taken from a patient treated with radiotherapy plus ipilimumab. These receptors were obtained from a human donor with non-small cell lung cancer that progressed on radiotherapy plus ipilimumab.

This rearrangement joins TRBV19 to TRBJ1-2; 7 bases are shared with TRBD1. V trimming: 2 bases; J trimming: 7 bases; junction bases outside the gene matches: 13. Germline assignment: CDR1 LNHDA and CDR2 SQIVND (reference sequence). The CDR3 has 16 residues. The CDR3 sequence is CASSILLPDRTGGYTF. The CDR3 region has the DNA TGTGCCAGTAGTATACTTCTCCCGGACAGGACTGGTGGCTACACCTTC.

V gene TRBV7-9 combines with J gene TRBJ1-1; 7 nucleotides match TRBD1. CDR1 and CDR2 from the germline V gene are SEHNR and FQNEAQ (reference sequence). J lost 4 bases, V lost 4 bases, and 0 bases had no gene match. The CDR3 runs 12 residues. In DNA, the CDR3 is TGTGCCAGCAGCTGGGACAGCACTGAAGCTTTCTTT. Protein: CASSWDSTEAFF.

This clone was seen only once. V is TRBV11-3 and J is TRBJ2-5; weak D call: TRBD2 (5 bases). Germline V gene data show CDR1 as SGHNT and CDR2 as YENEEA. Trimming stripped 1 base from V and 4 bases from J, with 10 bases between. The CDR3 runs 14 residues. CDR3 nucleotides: TGTGCCAGCAGCTTAGGGGCAGGAGGAGAGACCCAGTACTTC. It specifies CASSLGAGGETQYF.

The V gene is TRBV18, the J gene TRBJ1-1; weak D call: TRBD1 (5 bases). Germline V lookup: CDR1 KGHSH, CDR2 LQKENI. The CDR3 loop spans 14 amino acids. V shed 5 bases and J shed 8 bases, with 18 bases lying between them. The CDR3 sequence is CASSVLTDETEAFF. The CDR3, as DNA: TGTGCCAGCTCAGTCCTGACAGACGAAACCGAAGCTTTCTTT.

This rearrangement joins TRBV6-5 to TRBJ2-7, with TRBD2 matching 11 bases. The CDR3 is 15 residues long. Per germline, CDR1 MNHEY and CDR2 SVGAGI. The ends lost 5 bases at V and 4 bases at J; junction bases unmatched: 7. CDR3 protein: CASSTTSGRGYEQYF. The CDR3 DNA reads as TGTGCCAGCAGTACAACTAGCGGGAGAGGTTACGAGCAGTACTTC.